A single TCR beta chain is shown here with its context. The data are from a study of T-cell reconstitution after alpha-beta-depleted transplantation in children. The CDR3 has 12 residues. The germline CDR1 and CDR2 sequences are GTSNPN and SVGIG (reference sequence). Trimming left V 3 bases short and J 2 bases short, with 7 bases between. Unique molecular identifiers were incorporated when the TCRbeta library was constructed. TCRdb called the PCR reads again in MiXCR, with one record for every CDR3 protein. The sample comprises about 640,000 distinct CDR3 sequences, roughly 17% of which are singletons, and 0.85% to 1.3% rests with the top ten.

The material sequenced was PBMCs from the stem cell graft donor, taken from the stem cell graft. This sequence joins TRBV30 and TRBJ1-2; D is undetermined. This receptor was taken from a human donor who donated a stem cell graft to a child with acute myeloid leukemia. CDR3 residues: CAWSYENYGYTF. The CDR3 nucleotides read TGTGCCTGGAGCTACGAGAACTATGGCTACACCTTC.